Listed below are T cell receptor beta chains from one sample, sequenced in a study of patients and donors after allogeneic stem cell transplantation. TCRdb ran MiXCR on the RT-PCR reads and lists one entry per CDR3 protein. The table has approximately 410,000 distinct CDR3 sequences, more than 15% seen once. Sample: blood, either unsorted or a sorted T cell fraction (not recorded which). Receptors originate from a human donor who was either an allogeneic HSCT recipient or a stem cell or donor lymphocyte infusion donor (not recorded which). It is not recorded whose cells these are; they may come from a transplant donor. CDR3s include the opening cysteine and the closing phenylalanine or tryptophan. The D gene is left open where the match is weak. Size is stated for part of the rows, as once, few or many counts, or as a class when the clone is expanded.

CDR3 DNA: TGTGCCAGCAGGCGGACGAACACCGGGGAGCTGTTTTTT
CDR3 protein: CASRRTNTGELFF
V gene: TRBV27
clone size: few
D gene: -
J gene: TRBJ2-2

CDR3 DNA: TGTGCCATCAGCGGAAAAGCTAACTATGGCTACACCTTC
CDR3 protein: CAISGKANYGYTF
V gene: TRBV10-3
clone size: many
D gene: -
J gene: TRBJ1-2

CDR3 DNA: TGTGCCAGCAGTGAACGACAGGAGGGGCAAGCTTTCTTT
CDR3 protein: CASSERQEGQAFF
V gene: TRBV2
clone size: few
D gene: -
J gene: TRBJ1-1

CDR3 DNA: TGTGCCAGCAGCCCCCATGGACAGGGGTACGAGCAGTACTTC
CDR3 protein: CASSPHGQGYEQYF
V gene: TRBV3-1
clone size: -
D gene: TRBD1
J gene: TRBJ2-7

CDR3 DNA: TGTGCCAGCAGTCCAACAGGGGCTGGGTATGGCTACACCTTC
CDR3 protein: CASSPTGAGYGYTF
V gene: TRBV27
clone size: -
D gene: TRBD1
J gene: TRBJ1-2

CDR3 DNA: TGCGCCAGCAGCCAGCGCCCAGGGTCAAGGACCGGGGAGCTGTTTTTT
CDR3 protein: CASSQRPGSRTGELFF
V gene: TRBV4-3
clone size: few
D gene: -
J gene: TRBJ2-2

CDR3 DNA: TGTGCCATCGGTCCGGGAGGGCAAGAGACCCAGTACTTC
CDR3 protein: CAIGPGGQETQYF
V gene: TRBV10-3
clone size: -
D gene: TRBD2
J gene: TRBJ2-5

CDR3 DNA: TGTGCCAGCTCGTCTAGGCTGGGCCAGCCCCAGCATTTT
CDR3 protein: CASSSRLGQPQHF
V gene: TRBV18
clone size: -
D gene: -
J gene: TRBJ1-5

CDR3 DNA: TGTGCCAGCAGCACGGGACACCTTGCTAACTATGGCTACACCTTC
CDR3 protein: CASSTGHLANYGYTF
V gene: TRBV7-9
clone size: few
D gene: -
J gene: TRBJ1-2

CDR3 DNA: TGTGCCAGCAGCCAACAGGGAGGGAAGCAGTTCTTC
CDR3 protein: CASSQQGGKQFF
V gene: TRBV3-1
clone size: -
D gene: TRBD2
J gene: TRBJ2-1

CDR3 DNA: TGTGCCACCAGCAGAGTCCTCCTAGCGGGAGGTAGCACAGATACGCAGTATTTT
CDR3 protein: CATSRVLLAGGSTDTQYF
V gene: TRBV15
clone size: -
D gene: TRBD2
J gene: TRBJ2-3

CDR3 DNA: TGTGCCAGCAGTTCCCCAGGTTACCAAGAGACCCAGTACTTC
CDR3 protein: CASSSPGYQETQYF
V gene: TRBV12-3/TRBV12-4
clone size: many
D gene: -
J gene: TRBJ2-5

CDR3 DNA: TGCGCCAGCAGCGACGCAGGGTACGAGCAGTACTTC
CDR3 protein: CASSDAGYEQYF
V gene: TRBV5-1
clone size: few
D gene: -
J gene: TRBJ2-7

CDR3 DNA: TGTGCCAGCAGCTTAGCGGCGGTAGGCACAGATACGCAGTATTTT
CDR3 protein: CASSLAAVGTDTQYF
V gene: TRBV7-2
clone size: -
D gene: -
J gene: TRBJ2-3

CDR3 DNA: TGTGCCAGCAGTTACGGACAGGGGGCGACCGGGGAGCTGTTTTTT
CDR3 protein: CASSYGQGATGELFF
V gene: TRBV6-5
clone size: -
D gene: TRBD1
J gene: TRBJ2-2

CDR3 DNA: TGCGCCAGCAGCCAAGTGTCAACCGGGACTAGCAGGGGTGAGCAGTTCTTC
CDR3 protein: CASSQVSTGTSRGEQFF
V gene: TRBV4-1
clone size: few
D gene: TRBD2
J gene: TRBJ2-1

CDR3 DNA: TGTGCCATCAGTGACAGGGCCAGCAATCAGCCCCAGCATTTT
CDR3 protein: CAISDRASNQPQHF
V gene: TRBV10-3
clone size: -
D gene: -
J gene: TRBJ1-5